This T cell receptor beta chain was sequenced for a study of blood T cell repertoires in COVID-19. Across the whole study: Spain, Italy and the United States supplied samples that represented acute and convalescent COVID-19. PBMCs, B-cell-depleted T cells, or T cells were the source of the cDNA or gDNA that made up the material.

This CDR3 has 15 residues. The V segment lost 2 bases and the J segment 2 bases; nucleotides outside the gene matches: 6. Looked up from germline, CDR1 is GTSNPN and CDR2 is SVGIG (reference sequence). Original methodology: Cell counts per sample came from amplifying reference gene primers. Measured with immunoSEQ multiplex PCR; TCRdb has only the in-frame clones, and not every one. The DNA gave D and trimming, while V, J and clone size come from that table. The sample includes some 200,000 clones, about 95% of them seen just once. Patients at the Seattle site were enrolled during active infection and followed longitudinally.

The sequence derives from a young man with COVID-19, enrolled during active disease. The sample comprised peripheral blood. The chain recombines TRBV30 with TRBJ1-2; TRBD1 aligns across 9 bases. The CDR3 nucleotides are TGTGCCTGGAGTTTAGGGACAGGGAGAAACTATGGCTACACCTTC. Protein sequence: CAWSLGTGRNYGYTF.